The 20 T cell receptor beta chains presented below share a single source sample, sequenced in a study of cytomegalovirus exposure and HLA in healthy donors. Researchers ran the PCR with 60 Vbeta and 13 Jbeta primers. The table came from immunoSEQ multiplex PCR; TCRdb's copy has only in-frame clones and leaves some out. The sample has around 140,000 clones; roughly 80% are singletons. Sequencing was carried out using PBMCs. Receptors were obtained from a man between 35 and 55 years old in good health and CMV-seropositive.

The CDR3 here is CASSQEGTHTEAFF. The CDR3 DNA reads TGCGCCAGCAGCCAAGAGGGGACACACACTGAAGCTTTCTTT. The chain links TRBV4-3 to TRBJ1-1; tentative D call: TRBD1 (6 bases). Looked up from germline, CDR1 is LGHNA and CDR2 is YSLEER. The germline V and J ends were trimmed by 0 bases and 3 bases, with 8 bases remaining between them. This CDR3 region has 14 residues.

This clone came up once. The CDR3 nucleotides read TGTGCCAGCAGTGCCGGGGACATCTACGAGCAGTACTTC. It specifies CASSAGDIYEQYF. The V and J genes are TRBV2 and TRBJ2-7, with D perhaps matching TRBD1 (6 bases). The V end was cut by 4 bases, the J end by 3 bases, with 10 bases between. Germline-derived CDR1 and CDR2 are SNHLY and FYNNEI. The CDR3 totals 13 residues.

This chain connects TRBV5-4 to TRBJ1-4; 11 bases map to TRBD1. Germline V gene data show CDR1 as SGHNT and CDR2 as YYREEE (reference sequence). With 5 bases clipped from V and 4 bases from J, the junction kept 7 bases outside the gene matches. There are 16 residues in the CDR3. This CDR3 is CASSPGQGAINEKLFF. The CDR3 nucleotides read TGTGCCAGCAGTCCTGGACAGGGGGCCATTAATGAAAAACTGTTTTTT. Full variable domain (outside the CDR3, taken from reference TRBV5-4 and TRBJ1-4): ETGVTQSPTHLIKTRGQQVTLRCSSQSGHNTVSWYQQALGQGPQFIFQYYREEENGRGNFPPRFSGLQFPNYSSELNVNALELDDSALYLCASSPGQGAINEKLFFGSGTQLSVL.

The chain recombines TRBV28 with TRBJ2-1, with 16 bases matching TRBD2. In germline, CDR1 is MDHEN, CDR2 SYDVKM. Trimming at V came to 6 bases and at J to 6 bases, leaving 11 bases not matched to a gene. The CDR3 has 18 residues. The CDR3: CASRVPGTSGRALNEQFF. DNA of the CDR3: TGTGCCAGCAGGGTTCCCGGGACTAGCGGGAGGGCCCTCAATGAGCAGTTCTTC.

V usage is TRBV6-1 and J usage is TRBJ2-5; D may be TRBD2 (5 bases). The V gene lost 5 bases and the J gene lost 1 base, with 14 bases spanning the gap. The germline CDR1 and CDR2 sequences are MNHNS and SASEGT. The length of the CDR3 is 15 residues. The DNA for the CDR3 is TGTGCCAGCAGTCTCCGAGCGGTAGTCCAAGAGACCCAGTACTTC. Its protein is CASSLRAVVQETQYF.

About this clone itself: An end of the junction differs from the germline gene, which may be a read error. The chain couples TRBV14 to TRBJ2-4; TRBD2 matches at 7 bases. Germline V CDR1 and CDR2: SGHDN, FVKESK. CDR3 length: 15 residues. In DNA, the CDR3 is TGTGCCAGCAGCCAAGACGGGCAGGGACTAAACAGTCAGTACTTC. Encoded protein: CASSQDGQGLNSQYF.

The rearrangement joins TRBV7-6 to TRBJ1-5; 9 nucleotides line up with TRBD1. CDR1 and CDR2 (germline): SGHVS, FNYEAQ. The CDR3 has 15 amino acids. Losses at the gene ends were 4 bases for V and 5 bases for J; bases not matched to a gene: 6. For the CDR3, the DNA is TGTGCCAGCAGCTCGTACAGGGGGCCGGATCAGCCCCAGCATTTT. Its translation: CASSSYRGPDQPQHF. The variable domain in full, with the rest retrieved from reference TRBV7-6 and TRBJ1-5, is GAGVSQSPRYKVTKRGQDVALRCDPISGHVSLYWYRQALGQGPEFLTYFNYEAQQDKSGLPNDRFSAERPEGSISTLTIQRTEQRDSAMYRCASSSYRGPDQPQHFGDGTRLSIL.

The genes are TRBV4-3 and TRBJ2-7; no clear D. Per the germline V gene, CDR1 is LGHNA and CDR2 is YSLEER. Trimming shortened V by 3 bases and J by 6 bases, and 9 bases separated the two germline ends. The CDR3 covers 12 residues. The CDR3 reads CASSQIGREQYF. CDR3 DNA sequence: TGCGCCAGCAGCCAGATCGGTCGCGAGCAGTACTTC.

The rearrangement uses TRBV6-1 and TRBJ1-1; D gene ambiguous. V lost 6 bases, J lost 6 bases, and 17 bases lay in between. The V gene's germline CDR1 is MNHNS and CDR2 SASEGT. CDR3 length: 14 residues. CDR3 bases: TGTGCCAGCAGCGGGTATGGTGCATTCGCTGAAGCTTTCTTT. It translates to CASSGYGAFAEAFF.

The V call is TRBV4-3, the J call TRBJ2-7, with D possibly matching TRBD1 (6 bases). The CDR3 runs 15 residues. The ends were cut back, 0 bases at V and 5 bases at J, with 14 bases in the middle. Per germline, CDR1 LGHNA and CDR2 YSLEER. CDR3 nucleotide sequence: TGCGCCAGCAGCCAAGATGGGCGACAGGAAAACGAGCAGTACTTC. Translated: CASSQDGRQENEQYF.

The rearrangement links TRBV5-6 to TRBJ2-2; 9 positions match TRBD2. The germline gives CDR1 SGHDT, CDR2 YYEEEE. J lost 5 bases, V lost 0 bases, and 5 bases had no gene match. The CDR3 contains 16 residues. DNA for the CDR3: TGTGCCAGCAGCTTGGGGGTAACTAGCGGGACCGGGGAGCTGTTTTTT. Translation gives CASSLGVTSGTGELFF.

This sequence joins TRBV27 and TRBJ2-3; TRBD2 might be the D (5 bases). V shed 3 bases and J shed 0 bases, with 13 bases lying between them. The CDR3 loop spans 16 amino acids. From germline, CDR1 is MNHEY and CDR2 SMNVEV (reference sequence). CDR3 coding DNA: TGTGCCAGCAGTTTCCTACCGGGATCTAGCACAGATACGCAGTATTTT. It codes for CASSFLPGSSTDTQYF.

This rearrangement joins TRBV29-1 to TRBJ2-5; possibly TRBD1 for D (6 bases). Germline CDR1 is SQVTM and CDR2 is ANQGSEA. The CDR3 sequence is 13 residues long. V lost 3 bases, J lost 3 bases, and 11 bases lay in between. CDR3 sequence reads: CSVEKDREETQYF. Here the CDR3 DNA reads TGCAGCGTTGAGAAGGACAGAGAAGAGACCCAGTACTTC.

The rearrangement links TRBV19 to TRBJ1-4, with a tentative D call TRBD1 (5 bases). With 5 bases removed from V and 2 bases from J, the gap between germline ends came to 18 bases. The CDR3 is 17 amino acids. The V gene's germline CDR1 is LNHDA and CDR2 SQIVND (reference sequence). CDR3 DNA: TGTGCCAGTAGTGCCTGGGCAGGGCTTCATACTAATGAAAAACTGTTTTTT. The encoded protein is CASSAWAGLHTNEKLFF. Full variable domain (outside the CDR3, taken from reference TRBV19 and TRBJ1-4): DGGITQSPKYLFRKEGQNVTLSCEQNLNHDAMYWYRQDPGQGLRLIYYSQIVNDFQKGDIAEGYSVSREKKESFPLTVTSAQKNPTAFYLCASSAWAGLHTNEKLFFGSGTQLSVL.

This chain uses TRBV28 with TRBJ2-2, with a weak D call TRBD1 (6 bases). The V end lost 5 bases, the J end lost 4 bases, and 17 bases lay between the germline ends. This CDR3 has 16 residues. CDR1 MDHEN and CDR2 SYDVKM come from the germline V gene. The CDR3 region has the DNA TGTGCCAGCAGTAGGGGAACAGGGCTACGCACCGGGGAGCTGTTTTTT. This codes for CASSRGTGLRTGELFF.

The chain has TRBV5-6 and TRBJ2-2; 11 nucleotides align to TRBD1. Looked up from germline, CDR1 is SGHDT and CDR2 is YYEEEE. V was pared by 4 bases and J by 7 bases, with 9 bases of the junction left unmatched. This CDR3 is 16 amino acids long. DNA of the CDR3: TGTGCCAGCAGCGGGGACAGGGGGTTAATGTTCGGGGAGCTGTTTTTT. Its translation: CASSGDRGLMFGELFF.

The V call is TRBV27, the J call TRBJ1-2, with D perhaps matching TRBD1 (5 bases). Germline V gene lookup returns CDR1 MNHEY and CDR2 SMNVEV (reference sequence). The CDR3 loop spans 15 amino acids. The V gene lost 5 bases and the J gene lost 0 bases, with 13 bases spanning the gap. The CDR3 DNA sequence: TGTGCCAGCAGTCCCAGGGTGGCCTCTAACTATGGCTACACCTTC. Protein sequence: CASSPRVASNYGYTF.

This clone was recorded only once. Here the CDR3 DNA reads TGCGCCAGCAGCTTGGATCCAGGGGTGAACACCGGGGAGCTGTTTTTT. It encodes CASSLDPGVNTGELFF. The chain is built from TRBV5-1 and TRBJ2-2; maybe TRBD1 (6 bases). Germline V gene lookup returns CDR1 SGHRS and CDR2 YFSETQ. The CDR3 contains 16 residues. The germline V and J ends were trimmed by 0 bases and 1 base, with 10 bases remaining between them.

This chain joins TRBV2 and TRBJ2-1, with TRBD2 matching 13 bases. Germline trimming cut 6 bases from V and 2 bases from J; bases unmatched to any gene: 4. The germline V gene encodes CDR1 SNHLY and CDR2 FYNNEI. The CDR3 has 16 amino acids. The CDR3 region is CASRRTSGSAYNEQFF. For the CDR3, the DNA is TGTGCCAGCAGGAGGACTAGCGGGAGTGCCTACAATGAGCAGTTCTTC.

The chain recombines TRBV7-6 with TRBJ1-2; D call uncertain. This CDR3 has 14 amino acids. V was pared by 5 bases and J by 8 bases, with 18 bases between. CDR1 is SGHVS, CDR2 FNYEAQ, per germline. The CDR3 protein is CASSRLTEGEGYTF. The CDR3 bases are TGTGCCAGCAGCCGACTTACCGAGGGCGAAGGCTACACCTTC. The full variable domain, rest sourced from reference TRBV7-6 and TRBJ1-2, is GAGVSQSPRYKVTKRGQDVALRCDPISGHVSLYWYRQALGQGPEFLTYFNYEAQQDKSGLPNDRFSAERPEGSISTLTIQRTEQRDSAMYRCASSRLTEGEGYTFGSGTRLTVV.